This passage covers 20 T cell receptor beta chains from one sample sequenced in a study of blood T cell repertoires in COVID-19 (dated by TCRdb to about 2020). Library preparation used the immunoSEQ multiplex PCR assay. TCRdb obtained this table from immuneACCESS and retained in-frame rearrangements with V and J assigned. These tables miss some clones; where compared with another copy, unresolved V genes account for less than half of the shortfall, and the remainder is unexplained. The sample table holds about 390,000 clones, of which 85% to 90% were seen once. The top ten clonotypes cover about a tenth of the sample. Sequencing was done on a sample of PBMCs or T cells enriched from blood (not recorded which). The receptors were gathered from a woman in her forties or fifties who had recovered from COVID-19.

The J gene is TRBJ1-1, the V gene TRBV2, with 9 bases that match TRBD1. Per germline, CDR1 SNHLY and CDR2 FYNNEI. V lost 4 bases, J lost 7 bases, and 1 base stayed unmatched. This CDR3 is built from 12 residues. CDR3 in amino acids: CASSGQGGEAFF. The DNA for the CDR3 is TGTGCCAGCAGTGGACAGGGGGGTGAAGCTTTCTTT.

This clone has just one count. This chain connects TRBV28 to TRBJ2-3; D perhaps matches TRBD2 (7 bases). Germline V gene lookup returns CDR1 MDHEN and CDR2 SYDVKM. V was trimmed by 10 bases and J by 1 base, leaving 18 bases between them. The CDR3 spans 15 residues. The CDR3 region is CATQGGGPGTDTQYF. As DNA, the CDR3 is TGTGCCACCCAAGGGGGGGGGCCGGGCACAGATACGCAGTATTTT.

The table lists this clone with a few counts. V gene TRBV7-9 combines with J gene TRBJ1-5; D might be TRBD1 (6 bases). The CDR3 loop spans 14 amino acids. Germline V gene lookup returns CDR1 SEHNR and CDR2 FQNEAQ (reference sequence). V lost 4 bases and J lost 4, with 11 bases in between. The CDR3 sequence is CASSSRQENQPQHF. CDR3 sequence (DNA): TGTGCCAGCAGCTCGCGACAGGAGAATCAGCCCCAGCATTTT.

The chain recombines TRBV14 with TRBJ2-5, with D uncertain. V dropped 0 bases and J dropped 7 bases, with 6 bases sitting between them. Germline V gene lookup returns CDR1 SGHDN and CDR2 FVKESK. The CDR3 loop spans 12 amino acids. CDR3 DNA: TGTGCCAGCAGCCAAGATGTGGCGACCCAGTACTTC. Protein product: CASSQDVATQYF.

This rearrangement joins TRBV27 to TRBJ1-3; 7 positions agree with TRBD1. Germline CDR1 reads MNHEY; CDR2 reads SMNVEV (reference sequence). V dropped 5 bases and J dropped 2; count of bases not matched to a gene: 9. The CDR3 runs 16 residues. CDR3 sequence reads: CASSPRQGGAGNTIYF. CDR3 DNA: TGTGCCAGCAGTCCACGACAGGGTGGAGCTGGAAACACCATATATTTT.

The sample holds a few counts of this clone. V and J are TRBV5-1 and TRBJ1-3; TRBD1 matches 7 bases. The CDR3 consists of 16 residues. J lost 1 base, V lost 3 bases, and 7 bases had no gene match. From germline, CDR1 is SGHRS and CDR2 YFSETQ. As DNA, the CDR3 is TGCGCCAGCAGCTATCAGGGGGTTGATTCTGGAAACACCATATATTTT. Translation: CASSYQGVDSGNTIYF.

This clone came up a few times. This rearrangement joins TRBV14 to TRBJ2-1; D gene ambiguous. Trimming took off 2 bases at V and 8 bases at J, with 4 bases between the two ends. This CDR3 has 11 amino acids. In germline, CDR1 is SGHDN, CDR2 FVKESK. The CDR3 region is CASSQYYEQFF. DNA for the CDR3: TGTGCCAGCAGCCAATACTATGAGCAGTTCTTC.

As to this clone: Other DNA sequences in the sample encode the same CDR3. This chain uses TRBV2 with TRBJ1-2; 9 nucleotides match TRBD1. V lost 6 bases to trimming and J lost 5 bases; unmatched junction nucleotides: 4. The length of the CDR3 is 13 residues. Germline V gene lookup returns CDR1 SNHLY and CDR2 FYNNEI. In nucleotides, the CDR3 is TGTGCCAGCAGAGGACAGGGGCCTTATGGCTACACCTTC. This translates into CASRGQGPYGYTF.

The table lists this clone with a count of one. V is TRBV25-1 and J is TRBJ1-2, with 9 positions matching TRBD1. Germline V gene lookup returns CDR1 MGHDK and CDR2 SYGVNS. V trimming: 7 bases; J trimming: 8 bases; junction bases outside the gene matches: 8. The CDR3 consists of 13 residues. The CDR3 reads CASTPGQGKGYTF. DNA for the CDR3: TGTGCCAGCACCCCGGGACAGGGAAAAGGCTACACCTTC.

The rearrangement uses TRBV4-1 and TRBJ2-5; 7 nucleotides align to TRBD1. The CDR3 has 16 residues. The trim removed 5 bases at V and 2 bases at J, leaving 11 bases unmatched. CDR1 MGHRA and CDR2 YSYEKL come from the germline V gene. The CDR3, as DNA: TGCGCCAGCAGCACATCCGGGACAGCCATGCAAGAGACCCAGTACTTC. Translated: CASSTSGTAMQETQYF.

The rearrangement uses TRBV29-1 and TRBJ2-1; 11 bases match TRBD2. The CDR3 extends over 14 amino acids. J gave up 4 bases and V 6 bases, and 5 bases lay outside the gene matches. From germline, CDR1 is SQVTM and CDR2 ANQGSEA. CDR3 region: CSVATSGAYNEQFF. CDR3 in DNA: TGCAGCGTCGCGACTAGCGGGGCTTACAATGAGCAGTTCTTC.

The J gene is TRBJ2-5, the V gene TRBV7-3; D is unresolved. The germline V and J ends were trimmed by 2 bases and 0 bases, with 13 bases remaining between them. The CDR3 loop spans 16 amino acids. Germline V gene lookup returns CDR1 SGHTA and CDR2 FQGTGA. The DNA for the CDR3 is TGTGCCAGCAGCTTACTCCCCCCTCTCGACCAAGAGACCCAGTACTTC. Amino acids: CASSLLPPLDQETQYF.

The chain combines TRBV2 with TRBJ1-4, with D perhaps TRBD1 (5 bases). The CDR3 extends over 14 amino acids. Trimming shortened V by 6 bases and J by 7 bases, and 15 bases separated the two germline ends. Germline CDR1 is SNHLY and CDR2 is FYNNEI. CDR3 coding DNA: TGTGCCAGCAGAACACAAACCAGGGCTGAAAAACTGTTTTTT. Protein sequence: CASRTQTRAEKLFF.

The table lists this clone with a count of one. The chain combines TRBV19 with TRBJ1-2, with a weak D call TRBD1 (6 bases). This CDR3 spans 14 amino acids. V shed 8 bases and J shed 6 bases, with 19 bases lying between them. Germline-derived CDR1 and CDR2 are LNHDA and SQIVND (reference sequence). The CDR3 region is CASGNRVPRNGYTF. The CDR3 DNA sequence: TGTGCCAGTGGTAACAGGGTCCCGAGGAATGGCTACACCTTC.

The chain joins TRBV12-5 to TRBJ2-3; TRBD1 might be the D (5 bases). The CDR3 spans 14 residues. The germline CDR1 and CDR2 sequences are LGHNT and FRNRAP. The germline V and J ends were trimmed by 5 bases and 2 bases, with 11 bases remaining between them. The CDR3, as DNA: TGTGCTAGTGGTCACTCGACAGACACAGATACGCAGTATTTT. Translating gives CASGHSTDTDTQYF.

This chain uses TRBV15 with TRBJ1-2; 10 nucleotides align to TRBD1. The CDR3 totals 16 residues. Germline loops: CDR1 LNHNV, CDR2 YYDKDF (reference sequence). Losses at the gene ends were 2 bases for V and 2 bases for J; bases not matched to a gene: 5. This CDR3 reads CATSRLPGQGNYGYTF. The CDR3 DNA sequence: TGTGCCACCAGCAGACTACCGGGACAGGGGAACTATGGCTACACCTTC.

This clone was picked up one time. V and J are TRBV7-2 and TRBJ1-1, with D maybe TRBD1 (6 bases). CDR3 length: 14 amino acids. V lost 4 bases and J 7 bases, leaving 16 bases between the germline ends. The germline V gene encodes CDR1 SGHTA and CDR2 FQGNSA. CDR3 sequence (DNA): TGTGCCAGCAGCTCGAGGACAGCAAGGATTGAAGCTTTCTTT. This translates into CASSSRTARIEAFF.

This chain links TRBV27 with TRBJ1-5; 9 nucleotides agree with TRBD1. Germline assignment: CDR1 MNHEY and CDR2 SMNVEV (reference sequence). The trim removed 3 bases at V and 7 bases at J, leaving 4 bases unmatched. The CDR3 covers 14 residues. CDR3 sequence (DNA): TGTGCCAGCAGTTTTTCAACAGGGGGCCAGCCCCAGCATTTT. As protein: CASSFSTGGQPQHF.

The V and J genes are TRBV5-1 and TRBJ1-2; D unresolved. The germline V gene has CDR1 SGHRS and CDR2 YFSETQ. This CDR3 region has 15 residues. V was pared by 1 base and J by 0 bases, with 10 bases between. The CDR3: CASSLLGDTNYGYTF. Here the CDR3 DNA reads TGCGCCAGCAGCTTGTTGGGAGATACTAACTATGGCTACACCTTC.

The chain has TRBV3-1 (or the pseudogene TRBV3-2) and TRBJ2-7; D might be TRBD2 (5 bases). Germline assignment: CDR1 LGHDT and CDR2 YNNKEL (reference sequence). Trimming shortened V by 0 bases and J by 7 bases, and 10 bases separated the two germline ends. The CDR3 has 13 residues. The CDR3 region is CASSQDIRGEQYF. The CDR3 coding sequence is TGTGCCAGCAGCCAAGACATACGGGGAGAGCAGTACTTC.